This T cell receptor beta chain emerged from a study of blood T cell repertoires in COVID-19. Study information: T cells, B-cell-depleted T cells, or PBMCs supplied cDNA or gDNA.

Germline assignment: CDR1 KGHDR and CDR2 SFDVKD. There are 12 residues in the CDR3. The V end lost 2 bases, the J end lost 9 bases, and 8 bases lay between the germline ends. The Seattle patients joined while their infection was active and were tracked longitudinally afterward. How the authors handled the data: Nucleated cell number was recorded as an estimate derived from reference gene primer amplification. TCRdb's copy holds only in-frame clones and misses some; the assay was immunoSEQ multiplex PCR. That table gives V, J and clone size, and the DNA gave D and trimming. The data show about 200,000 clones, around 86% seen once.

Specimen: peripheral blood. This sequence was found in an elderly woman with COVID-19, enrolled during active disease. The genes are TRBV24-1 and TRBJ2-3; the D is unclear. The CDR3 spells CATSDSLLTQYF. CDR3 DNA sequence: TGTGCCACCAGTGATTCCCTCCTGACGCAGTATTTT.